This record covers a single T cell receptor (beta chain). Its antigen is not yet known. Nothing much larger sits one base from this clone, and base qualities are not available. The study evaluated CTLA-4 blockade (ipilimumab) given together with focal radiation therapy in patients who had chemo-refractory metastatic non-small-cell lung cancer. The library relied on the immunoSEQ multiplex PCR assay. In its TCRdb copy, this immuneACCESS table keeps in-frame sequences only and misses some clones. Where compared with another copy, unresolved V genes explain less than half of these, and the others have no known cause. This sample has roughly 98,000 clones in its table, and about 80% of those were observed once. The top ten constitute 13% to 15% of the sample. This specimen comes from a study of radiotherapy plus CTLA-4 blockade in lung cancer (dated by TCRdb to the late 2010s). Study-level background: Among enrolled patients, roughly 20% had an objective response and 31% reached disease control. What the work shows at the level of the full study, not this receptor alone: Increased serum interferon-beta after radiation, together with early dynamic changes in blood T cell clones, were reported to be the strongest predictors of response. TCR clones derived from tumors expanded in peripheral blood after treatment with radiotherapy and ipilimumab.

V is trimmed back by 3 bases and J by 3 bases, and the junction contains 8 bases that no gene match accounts for. The CDR3 numbers 16 residues from cysteine through phenylalanine. The only DNA kept is the CDR3, 48 bases in frame from the first base. Per the germline V gene, KGHSH is the CDR1 and LQKENI is the CDR2. Recombination joined TRBV18 with TRBJ1-5, and 7 bases in between align with TRBD1. This receptor was identified in a human donor with non-small cell lung cancer that progressed on radiotherapy plus ipilimumab. This sample comprised peripheral blood, obtained from a patient treated with radiotherapy plus ipilimumab. The CDR3 in this case is CASSPGWGTDNQPQHF. The sequence in DNA is TGTGCCAGCTCACCGGGGTGGGGGACAGACAATCAGCCCCAGCATTTT. The full variable domain, completed from the reference TRBV18 and TRBJ1-5 proteins outside the CDR3, reads NAGVMQNPRHLVRRRGQEARLRCSPMKGHSHVYWYRQLPEEGLKFMVYLQKENIIDESGMPKERFSAEFPKEGPSILRIQQVVRGDSAAYFCASSPGWGTDNQPQHFGDGTRLSIL.